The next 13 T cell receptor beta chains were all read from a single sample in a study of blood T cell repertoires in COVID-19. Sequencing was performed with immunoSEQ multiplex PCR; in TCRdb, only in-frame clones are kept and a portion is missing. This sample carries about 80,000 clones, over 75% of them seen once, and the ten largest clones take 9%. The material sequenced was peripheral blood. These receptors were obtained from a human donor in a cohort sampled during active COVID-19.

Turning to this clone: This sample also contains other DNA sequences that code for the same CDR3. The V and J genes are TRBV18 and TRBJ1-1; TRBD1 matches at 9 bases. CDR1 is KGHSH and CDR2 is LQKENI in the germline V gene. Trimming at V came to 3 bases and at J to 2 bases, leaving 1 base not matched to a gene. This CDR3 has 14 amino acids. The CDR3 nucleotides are TGTGCCAGCTCACCGACAGGGGGTAACACTGAAGCTTTCTTT. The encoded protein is CASSPTGGNTEAFF.

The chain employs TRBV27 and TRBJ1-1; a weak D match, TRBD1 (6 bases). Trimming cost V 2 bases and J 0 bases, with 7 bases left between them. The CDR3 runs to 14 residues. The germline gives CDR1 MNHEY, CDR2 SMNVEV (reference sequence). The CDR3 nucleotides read TGTGCCAGCAGTTTAAACAGGGTGAACACTGAAGCTTTCTTT. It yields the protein CASSLNRVNTEAFF.

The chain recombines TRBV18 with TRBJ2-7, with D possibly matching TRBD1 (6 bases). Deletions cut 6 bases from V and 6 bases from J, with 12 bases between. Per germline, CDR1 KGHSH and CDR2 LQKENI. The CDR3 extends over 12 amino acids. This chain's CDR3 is CASSLPGAEQYF. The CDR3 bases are TGTGCCAGCTCCCTCCCAGGGGCCGAGCAGTACTTC.

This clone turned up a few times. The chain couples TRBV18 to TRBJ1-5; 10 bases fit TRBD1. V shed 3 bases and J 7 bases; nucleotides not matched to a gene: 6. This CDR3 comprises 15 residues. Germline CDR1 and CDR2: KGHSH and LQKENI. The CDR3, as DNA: TGTGCCAGCTCACCCTCGACAGGGGGCGACCAGCCCCAGCATTTT. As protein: CASSPSTGGDQPQHF.

Here the CDR3 DNA reads TGCGCCAGCAGCACCTCCGGGACAGCTGATCAGCCCCAGCATTTT. This codes for CASSTSGTADQPQHF. V is TRBV5-1 and J is TRBJ1-5; 7 bases map to TRBD1. With 4 bases clipped from V and 5 bases from J, the junction kept 9 bases outside the gene matches. Germline CDR1 SGHRS, CDR2 YFSETQ. The CDR3 spans 15 residues.

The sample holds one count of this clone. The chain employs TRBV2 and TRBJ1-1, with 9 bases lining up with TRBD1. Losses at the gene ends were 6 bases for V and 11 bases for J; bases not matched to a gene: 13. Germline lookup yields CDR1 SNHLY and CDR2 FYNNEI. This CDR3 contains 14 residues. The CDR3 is CASSLQGARVEAFF. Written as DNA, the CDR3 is TGTGCCAGCAGCTTACAGGGGGCGAGGGTCGAGGCTTTCTTT.

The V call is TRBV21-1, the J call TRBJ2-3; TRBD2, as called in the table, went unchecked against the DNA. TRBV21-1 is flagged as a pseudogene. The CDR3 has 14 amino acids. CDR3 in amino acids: CASSRGLSTDTQYF. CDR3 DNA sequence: TGTGCCAGCAGCAGAGGACTTTCCACAGATACGCAGTATTTT.

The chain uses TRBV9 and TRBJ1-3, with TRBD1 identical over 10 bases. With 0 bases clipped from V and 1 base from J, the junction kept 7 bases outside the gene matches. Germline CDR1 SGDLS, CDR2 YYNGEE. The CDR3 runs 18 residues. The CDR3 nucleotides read TGTGCCAGCAGCGTAGCTGGCTGGGACAGGGGATCTGGAAACACCATATATTTT. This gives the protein CASSVAGWDRGSGNTIYF.

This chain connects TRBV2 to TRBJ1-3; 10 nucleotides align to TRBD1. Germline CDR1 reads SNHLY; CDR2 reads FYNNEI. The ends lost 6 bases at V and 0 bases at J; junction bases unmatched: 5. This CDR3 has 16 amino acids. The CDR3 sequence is CASSRTGGDSGNTIYF. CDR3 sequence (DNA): TGTGCCAGCAGCCGGACAGGGGGAGACTCTGGAAACACCATATATTTT.

DNA for the CDR3: TGTGCCAGCAGCCCTGGGGGGGCAGGCAACACTGAAGCTTTCTTT. This encodes CASSPGGAGNTEAFF. The chain couples TRBV21-1 to TRBJ1-1. TRBV21-1 counts as a pseudogene. The CDR3 contains 15 residues.

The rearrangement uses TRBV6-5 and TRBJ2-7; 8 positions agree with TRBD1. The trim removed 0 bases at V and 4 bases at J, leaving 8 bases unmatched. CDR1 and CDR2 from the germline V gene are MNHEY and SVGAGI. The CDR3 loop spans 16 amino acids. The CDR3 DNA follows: TGTGCCAGCAGTTACTCGGGACCGGGACAGGATTACGAGCAGTACTTC. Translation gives CASSYSGPGQDYEQYF.

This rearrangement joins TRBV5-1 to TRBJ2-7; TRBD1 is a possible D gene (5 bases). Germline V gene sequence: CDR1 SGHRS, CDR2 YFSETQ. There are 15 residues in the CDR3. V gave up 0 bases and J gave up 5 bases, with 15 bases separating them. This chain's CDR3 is CASSLEGRVGDEQYF. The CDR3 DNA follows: TGCGCCAGCAGCTTGGAGGGCAGGGTAGGGGACGAGCAGTACTTC.

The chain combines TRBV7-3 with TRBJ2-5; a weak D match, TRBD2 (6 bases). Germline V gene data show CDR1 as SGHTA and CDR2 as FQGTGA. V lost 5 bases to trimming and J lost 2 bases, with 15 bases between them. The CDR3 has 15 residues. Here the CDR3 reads CASSPGGRSQETQYF. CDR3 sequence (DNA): TGTGCCAGCAGCCCCGGAGGGCGGTCTCAAGAGACCCAGTACTTC.